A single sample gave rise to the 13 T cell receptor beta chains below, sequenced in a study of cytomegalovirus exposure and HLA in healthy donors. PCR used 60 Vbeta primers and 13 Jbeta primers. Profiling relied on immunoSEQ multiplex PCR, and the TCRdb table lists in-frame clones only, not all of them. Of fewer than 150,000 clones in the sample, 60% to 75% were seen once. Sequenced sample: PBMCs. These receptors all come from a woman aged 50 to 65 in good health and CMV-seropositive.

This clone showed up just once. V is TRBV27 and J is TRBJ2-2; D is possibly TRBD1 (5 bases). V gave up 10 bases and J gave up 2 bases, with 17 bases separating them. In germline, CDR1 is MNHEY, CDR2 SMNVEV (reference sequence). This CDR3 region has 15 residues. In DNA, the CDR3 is TGTGCCACCTACAGTAGGGGATCAAACACCGGGGAGCTGTTTTTT. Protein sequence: CATYSRGSNTGELFF.

The CDR3 sequence: CASKKPQQAPGYTF. The CDR3 DNA sequence: TGTGCCAGCAAGAAGCCACAACAGGCCCCTGGCTACACCTTC. This rearrangement joins TRBV2 to TRBJ1-2; tentative D call: TRBD1 (5 bases). Germline V gives CDR1 SNHLY, CDR2 FYNNEI. Trimming stripped 7 bases from V and 7 bases from J, with 19 bases between. The CDR3 is 14 residues long.

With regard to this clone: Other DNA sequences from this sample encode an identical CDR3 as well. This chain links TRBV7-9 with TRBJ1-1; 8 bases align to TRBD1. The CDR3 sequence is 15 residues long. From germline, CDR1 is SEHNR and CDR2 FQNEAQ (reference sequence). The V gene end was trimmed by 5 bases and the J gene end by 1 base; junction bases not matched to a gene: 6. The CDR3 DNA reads TGTGCCAGCAGCGCGCCCGGGACAGGGAACACTGAAGCTTTCTTT. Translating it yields CASSAPGTGNTEAFF.

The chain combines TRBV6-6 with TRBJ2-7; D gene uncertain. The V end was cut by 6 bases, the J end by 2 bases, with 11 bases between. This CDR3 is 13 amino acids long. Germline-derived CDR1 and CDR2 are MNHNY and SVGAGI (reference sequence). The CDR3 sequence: CASSPDSPYEQYF. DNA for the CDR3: TGTGCCAGCAGCCCCGACTCCCCCTACGAGCAGTACTTC.

CDR3 coding DNA: TGTGCCAGCAGCTCAGCCGCGGGGGGACTCTACAATGAGCAGTTCTTC. Translation: CASSSAAGGLYNEQFF. The chain joins TRBV7-9 to TRBJ2-1, with 8 bases lining up with TRBD2. The CDR3 is 16 residues long. The germline V gene has CDR1 SEHNR and CDR2 FQNEAQ (reference sequence). The V and J ends lost 4 bases and 3 bases, in that order; junction bases with no gene match: 8.

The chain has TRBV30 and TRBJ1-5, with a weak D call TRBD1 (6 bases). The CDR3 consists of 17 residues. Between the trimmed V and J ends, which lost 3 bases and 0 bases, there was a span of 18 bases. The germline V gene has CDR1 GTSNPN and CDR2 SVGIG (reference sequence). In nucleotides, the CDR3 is TGTGCCTGGAGAGGTATAGCCAGGGGATATAGCAATCAGCCCCAGCATTTT. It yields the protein CAWRGIARGYSNQPQHF. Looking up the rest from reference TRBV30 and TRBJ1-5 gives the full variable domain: SQTIHQWPATLVQPVGSPLSLECTVEGTSNPNLYWYRQAAGRGLQLLFYSVGIGQISSEVPQNLSASRPQDRQFILSSKKLLLSDSGFYLCAWRGIARGYSNQPQHFGDGTRLSIL.

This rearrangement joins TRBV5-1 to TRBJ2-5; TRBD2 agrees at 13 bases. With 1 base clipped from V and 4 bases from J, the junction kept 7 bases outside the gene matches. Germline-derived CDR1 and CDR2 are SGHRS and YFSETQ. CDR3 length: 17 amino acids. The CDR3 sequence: CASSLRLAGGLAETQYF. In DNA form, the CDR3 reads TGCGCCAGCAGCTTGAGACTAGCGGGGGGATTGGCAGAGACCCAGTACTTC.

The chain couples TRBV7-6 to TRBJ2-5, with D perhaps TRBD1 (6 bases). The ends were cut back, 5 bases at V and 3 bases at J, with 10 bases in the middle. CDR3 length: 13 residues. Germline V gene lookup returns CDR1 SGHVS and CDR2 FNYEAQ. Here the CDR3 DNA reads TGTGCCAGCAGCATGGACAGAGAAGAGACCCAGTACTTC. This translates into CASSMDREETQYF.

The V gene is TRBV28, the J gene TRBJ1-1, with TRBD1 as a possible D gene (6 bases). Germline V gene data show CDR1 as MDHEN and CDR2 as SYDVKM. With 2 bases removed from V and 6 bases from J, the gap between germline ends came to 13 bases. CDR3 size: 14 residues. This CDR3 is CASSLHQGYPEAFF. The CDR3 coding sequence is TGTGCCAGCAGTTTACATCAGGGGTACCCTGAAGCTTTCTTT.

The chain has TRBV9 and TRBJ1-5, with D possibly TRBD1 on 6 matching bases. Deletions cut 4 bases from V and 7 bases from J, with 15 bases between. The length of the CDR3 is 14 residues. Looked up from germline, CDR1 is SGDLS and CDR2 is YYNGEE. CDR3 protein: CASSRGVDRQPQHF. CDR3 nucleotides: TGTGCCAGCAGCCGAGGTGTGGACAGACAGCCCCAGCATTTT.

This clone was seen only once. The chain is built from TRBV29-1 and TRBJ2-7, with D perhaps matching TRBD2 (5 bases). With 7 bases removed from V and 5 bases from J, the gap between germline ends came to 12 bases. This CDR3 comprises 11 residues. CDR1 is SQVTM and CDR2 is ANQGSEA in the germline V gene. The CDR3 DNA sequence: TGCAGCGCCATGAAGAGGGACGAGCAGTACTTC. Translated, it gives CSAMKRDEQYF.

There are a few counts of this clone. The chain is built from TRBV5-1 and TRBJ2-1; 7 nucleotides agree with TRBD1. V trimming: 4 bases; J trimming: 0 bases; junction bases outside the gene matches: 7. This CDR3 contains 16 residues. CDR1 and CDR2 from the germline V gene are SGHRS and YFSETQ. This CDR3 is CASSKRQGSSYNEQFF. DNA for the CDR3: TGCGCCAGCAGCAAGCGACAGGGAAGCTCCTACAATGAGCAGTTCTTC.

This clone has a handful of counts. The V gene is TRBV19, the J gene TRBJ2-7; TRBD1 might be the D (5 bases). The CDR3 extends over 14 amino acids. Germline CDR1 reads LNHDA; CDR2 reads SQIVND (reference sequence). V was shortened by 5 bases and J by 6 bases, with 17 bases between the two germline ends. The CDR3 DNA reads TGTGCCAGTAGTTACCGGGCTCAGGGCCTCGAGCAGTACTTC. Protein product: CASSYRAQGLEQYF.